This TCR beta chain was found in a study of OX40 agonist ivuxolimab in advanced cancers. The study, taken as a whole, reports: Doses of 0.1 to 3.0 mg/kg were accompanied by clonal expansion of CD4+ and CD8+ blood T cells by week 6. Some of the nonresponding patients also showed low levels of normalized T-cell clonal expansion.

This clone was detected once. Its antigen is as yet unknown. The CDR3 has 14 amino acids. Germline V gives CDR1 SNHLY, CDR2 FYNNEI. Trimming took 1 base from V and 4 from J, leaving 9 bases between them. The protocol was immunoSEQ multiplex PCR, while the TCRdb copy is restricted to in-frame clones and leaves out a portion. Of 45,000 to 55,000 clones listed, 90% to 95% are singletons. The chain couples TRBV2 to TRBJ2-3; no reliable D call. This TCR was sampled from an adult with an advanced solid tumor such as melanoma, head and neck, liver or kidney cancer. Material: CD4+ or CD8+ T cells sorted from blood, obtained in a trial of the OX40 agonist ivuxolimab. The CDR3 spells CASSEGQEADTQYF. CDR3 sequence (DNA): TGTGCCAGCAGTGAAGGACAAGAGGCAGATACGCAGTATTTT.